This TCR beta chain was identified in a study of blood T cells in healthy people across ages. A J-beta primer mix and a sample-barcoded 5' primer were used in a second PCR of about 7 to 12 cycles. Each cDNA molecule was tagged by a template-switch adaptor that had 12 random nucleotides. TCRdb called the 5' RACE reads again in MiXCR, with one record for every CDR3 protein. The top ten hold about 32% of the sample, which has approximately 670,000 distinct CDR3 sequences, 35% to 50% seen once. Each donor was a healthy Caucasian individual from Russia, aged 6 to 90. The CDR3 covers 15 residues. CDR1 is MDHEN, CDR2 SYDVKM, per germline.

This chain joins TRBV28 and TRBJ2-1; no definite D call. The DNA end favors TRBJ2-7, so the J call may be wrong. Sequencing was carried out using blood. This clonotype was obtained from a man of 80 years or more in good health. The CDR3 DNA reads TGTGCCAGCAGGGGAACAAGGAGCTCCTACAATGAGCAGTACTTC. It translates to CASRGTRSSYNEQYF.